This T cell receptor beta chain was observed in a study of blood T cell repertoires in COVID-19. The CDR3 is 17 amino acids. Germline loops: CDR1 LGHNA, CDR2 YNFKEQ. Trimming shortened V by 0 bases and J by 0 bases, and 12 bases separated the two germline ends. As handled by the study authors: Reference gene primer amplification yielded estimated nucleated cell counts. Sequencing used immunoSEQ multiplex PCR; TCRdb keeps in-frame clones, though not all of them. The D gene and trimming were derived from the DNA, and the V and J assignments and clone size from that table. Among fewer than 50,000 clones listed, approximately 80% were seen once.

The genes are TRBV4-2 and TRBJ1-3; D not certain. The sequenced material came from peripheral blood. This TCR was recovered from a human donor in a cohort sampled during active COVID-19. CDR3 DNA: TGTGCCAGCAGCCAAGATGGGCAGCCGAGCTCTGGAAACACCATATATTTT. Translated, it gives CASSQDGQPSSGNTIYF.